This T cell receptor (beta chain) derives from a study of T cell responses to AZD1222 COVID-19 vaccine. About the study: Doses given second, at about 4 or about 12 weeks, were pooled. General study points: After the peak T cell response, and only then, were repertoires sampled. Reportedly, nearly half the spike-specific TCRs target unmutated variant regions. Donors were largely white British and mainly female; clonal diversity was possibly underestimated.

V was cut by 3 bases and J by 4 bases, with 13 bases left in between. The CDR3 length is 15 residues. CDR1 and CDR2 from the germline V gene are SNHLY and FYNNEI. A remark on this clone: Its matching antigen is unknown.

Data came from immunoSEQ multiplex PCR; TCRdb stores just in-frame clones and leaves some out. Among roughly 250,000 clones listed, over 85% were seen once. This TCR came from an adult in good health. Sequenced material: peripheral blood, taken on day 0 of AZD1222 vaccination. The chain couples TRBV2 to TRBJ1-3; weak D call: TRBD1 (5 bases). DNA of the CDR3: TGTGCCAGCAGTGACGCCCGGGGGAGAGGAAACACCATATATTTT. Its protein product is CASSDARGRGNTIYF.